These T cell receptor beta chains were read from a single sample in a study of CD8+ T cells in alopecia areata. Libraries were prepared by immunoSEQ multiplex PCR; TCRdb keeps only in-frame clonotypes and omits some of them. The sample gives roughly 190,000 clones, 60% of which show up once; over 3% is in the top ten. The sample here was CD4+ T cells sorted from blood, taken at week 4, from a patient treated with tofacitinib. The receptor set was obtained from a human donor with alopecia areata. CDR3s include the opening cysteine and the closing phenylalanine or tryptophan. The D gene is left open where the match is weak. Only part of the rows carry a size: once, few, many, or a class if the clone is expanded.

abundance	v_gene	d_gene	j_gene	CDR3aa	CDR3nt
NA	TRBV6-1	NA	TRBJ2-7	CASSASDSYYEQYF	TGTGCCAGCAGTGCTTCCGACAGCTACTACGAGCAGTACTTC
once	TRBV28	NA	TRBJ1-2	CASRGEFPRYGYTF	TGTGCCAGCCGGGGGGAGTTTCCCCGCTATGGCTACACCTTC
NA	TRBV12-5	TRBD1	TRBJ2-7	CASGFERADRAYEQYF	TGTGCTAGTGGTTTCGAGAGGGCTGACAGGGCCTACGAGCAGTACTTC
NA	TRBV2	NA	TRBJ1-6	CASSLGLIHSPLHF	TGTGCCAGCAGTCTGGGCTTAATCCATTCACCCCTCCACTTT
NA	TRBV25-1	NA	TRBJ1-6	CASSESGASPYNSPLHF	TGTGCCAGCAGTGAATCTGGGGCCAGCCCCTATAATTCACCCCTCCACTTT
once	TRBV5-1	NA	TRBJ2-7	CASSPRGPEGEQYF	TGCGCCAGCAGCCCCCGCGGACCAGAGGGGGAGCAGTACTTC
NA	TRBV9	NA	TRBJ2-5	CASSVGGEFAETQYF	TGTGCCAGCAGCGTAGGGGGGGAGTTCGCGGAGACCCAGTACTTC
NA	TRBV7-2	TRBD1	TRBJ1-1	CASSSGQGNTEAFF	TGTGCCAGCAGCTCCGGACAGGGGAACACTGAAGCTTTCTTT
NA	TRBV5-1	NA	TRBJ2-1	CASSLRPSSYNEQFF	TGCGCCAGCAGCTTGAGGCCCAGCTCCTACAATGAGCAGTTCTTC
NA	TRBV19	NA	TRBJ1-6	CASSPRNSPLHF	TGTGCCAGTAGTCCCAGGAATTCACCCCTCCACTTT
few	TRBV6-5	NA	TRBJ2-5	CASSYRTRPQYF	TGTGCCAGCAGTTACCGAACGAGGCCCCAGTACTTC
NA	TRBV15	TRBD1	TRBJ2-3	CATSRTGTGGTDTQYF	TGTGCCACCAGCAGAACCGGGACAGGGGGCACAGATACGCAGTATTTT
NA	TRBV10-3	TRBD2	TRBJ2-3	CAISGTSSSSTDTQYF	TGTGCCATCAGTGGGACTAGCAGTTCTAGCACAGATACGCAGTATTTT
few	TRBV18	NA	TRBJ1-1	CASSELVNTEAFF	TGTGCCAGCTCAGAGCTTGTGAACACTGAAGCTTTCTTT
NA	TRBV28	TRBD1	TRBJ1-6	CASSPSGTGSAPLHF	TGTGCCAGCAGTCCGTCCGGGACAGGGTCGGCTCCCCTCCACTTT
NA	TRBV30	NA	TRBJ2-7	CAWTGLFYEQYF	TGTGCCTGGACGGGACTCTTCTACGAGCAGTACTTC
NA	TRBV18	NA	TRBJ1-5	CASSPTAGFQPQHF	TGTGCCAGCTCACCAACGGCAGGGTTTCAGCCCCAGCATTTT
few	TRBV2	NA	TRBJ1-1	CASSEAGVTEAFF	TGTGCCAGCAGTGAAGCGGGAGTCACTGAAGCTTTCTTT
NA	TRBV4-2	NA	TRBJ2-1	CASSQVGGGAYNEQFF	TGTGCCAGCAGCCAAGTAGGAGGGGGGGCCTACAATGAGCAGTTCTTC
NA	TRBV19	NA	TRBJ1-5	CASSMQGGNQPQHF	TGTGCCAGTAGTATGCAGGGTGGCAATCAGCCCCAGCATTTT
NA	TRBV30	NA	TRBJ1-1	CAWSSSPNTEAFF	TGTGCCTGGAGCTCCTCCCCTAACACTGAAGCTTTCTTT
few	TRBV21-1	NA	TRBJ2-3	CASSKAGTLRGAGSTDTQYF	TGTGCCAGCAGCAAAGCGGGAACACTCCGGGGGGCCGGTAGCACAGATACGCAGTATTTT
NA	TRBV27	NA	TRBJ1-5	CASSAQNNQPQHF	TGTGCCAGCAGTGCTCAGAACAATCAGCCCCAGCATTTT
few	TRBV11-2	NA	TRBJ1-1	CASSLRAGAFF	TGTGCCAGCAGCTTACGGGCGGGGGCTTTCTTT
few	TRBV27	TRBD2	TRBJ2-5	CASSQRGGAGETQYF	TGTGCCAGCAGCCAACGCGGGGGGGCTGGAGAGACCCAGTACTTC
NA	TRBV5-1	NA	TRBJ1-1	CASSLDGGGAFF	TGCGCCAGCAGCTTGGATGGCGGCGGAGCTTTCTTT
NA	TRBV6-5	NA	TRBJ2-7	CASSPGSGKQYF	TGTGCCAGCAGTCCTGGTTCGGGGAAGCAGTACTTC
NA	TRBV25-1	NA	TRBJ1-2	CASSVRANYGYTF	TGTGCCAGCAGTGTTAGGGCTAACTATGGCTACACCTTC
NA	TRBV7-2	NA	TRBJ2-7	CASSLGQGRYEQYF	TGTGCCAGCAGCTTAGGTCAGGGGAGATACGAGCAGTACTTC
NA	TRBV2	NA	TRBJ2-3	CASSEQMVGADTQYF	TGTGCCAGCAGTGAGCAAATGGTTGGGGCAGATACGCAGTATTTT
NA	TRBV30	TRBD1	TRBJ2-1	CAWRNRGANEQFF	TGTGCCTGGAGGAACAGGGGGGCAAATGAGCAGTTCTTC
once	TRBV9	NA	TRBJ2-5	CASSQAMGTQYF	TGTGCCAGCTCCCAGGCAATGGGGACCCAGTACTTC
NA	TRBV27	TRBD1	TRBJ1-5	CASKRQGAWQPQHF	TGTGCCAGTAAACGACAGGGGGCTTGGCAGCCCCAGCATTTT
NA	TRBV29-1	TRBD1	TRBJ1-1	CSGNRGSYTEAFF	TGCAGCGGAAACAGGGGTTCGTACACTGAAGCTTTCTTT
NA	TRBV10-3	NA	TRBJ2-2	CAISESPGTGELFF	TGTGCCATCAGTGAGTCGCCCGGGACCGGGGAGCTGTTTTTT
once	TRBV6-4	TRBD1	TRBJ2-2	CASSVQTGGFGGELFF	TGTGCCAGCAGTGTCCAGACAGGGGGCTTCGGCGGGGAGCTGTTTTTT
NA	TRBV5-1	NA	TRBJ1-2	CASSYGDREYGYTF	TGCGCCAGCAGCTATGGGGACCGCGAGTATGGCTACACCTTC
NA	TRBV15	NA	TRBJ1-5	CATSRAGGAQYQPQHF	TGTGCCACCAGCAGAGCTGGAGGGGCCCAATATCAGCCCCAGCATTTT
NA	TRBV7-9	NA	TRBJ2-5	CASSYQQGPQETQYF	TGTGCCAGCAGCTACCAACAGGGCCCTCAAGAGACCCAGTACTTC
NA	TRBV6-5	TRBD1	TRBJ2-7	CASRHRDRGYEQYF	TGTGCCAGCAGACACCGGGACAGGGGCTACGAGCAGTACTTC
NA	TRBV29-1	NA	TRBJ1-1	CSVALRGGYTEAFF	TGCAGCGTTGCCTTGCGGGGCGGGTACACTGAAGCTTTCTTT
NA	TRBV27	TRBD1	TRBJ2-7	CASSLFRGQGYEQYF	TGTGCCAGCAGTTTATTCCGGGGACAGGGCTACGAGCAGTACTTC
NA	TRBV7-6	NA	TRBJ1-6	CASSPSRGSPLHF	TGTGCCAGCAGCCCCAGCAGGGGTTCACCCCTCCACTTT
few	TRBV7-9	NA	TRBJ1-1	CASSLYTEAFF	TGTGCCAGCAGCTTGTACACTGAAGCTTTCTTT
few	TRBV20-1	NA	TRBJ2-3	CSLFMNTQYF	TGCAGTCTATTTATGAATACGCAGTATTTT
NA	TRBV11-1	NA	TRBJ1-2	CASSPVLGWGGYTF	TGTGCCAGCAGCCCGGTCCTCGGCTGGGGGGGCTACACCTTC
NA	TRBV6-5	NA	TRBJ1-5	CASSRVFNQPQHF	TGTGCCAGCAGCAGGGTTTTCAATCAGCCCCAGCATTTT
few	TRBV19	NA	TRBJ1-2	CASSRRRENYGYTF	TGTGCCAGTAGTAGGCGTCGGGAGAACTATGGCTACACCTTC
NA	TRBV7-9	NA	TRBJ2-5	CASSNSGGGETQYF	TGTGCCAGCAGCAACAGTGGTGGGGGAGAGACCCAGTACTTC
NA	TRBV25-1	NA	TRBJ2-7	CASSDRTRGTYEQYF	TGTGCCAGCAGTGACCGGACTAGGGGGACCTACGAGCAGTACTTC
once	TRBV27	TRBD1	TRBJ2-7	CANNGMTGTVTYEQYF	TGTGCCAACAATGGGATGACCGGGACAGTCACCTACGAGCAGTACTTC
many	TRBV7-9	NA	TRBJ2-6	CASSHTGSGANVLTF	TGTGCCAGCAGCCATACGGGGTCCGGGGCCAACGTCCTGACTTTC
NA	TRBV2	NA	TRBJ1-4	CASTGQVEKLFF	TGTGCCAGCACGGGCCAGGTTGAAAAACTGTTTTTT
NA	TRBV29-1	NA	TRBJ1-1	CSVEIIQGGTEAFF	TGCAGCGTTGAAATTATTCAGGGAGGCACTGAAGCTTTCTTT
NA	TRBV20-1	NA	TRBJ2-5	CGTGQETQYF	TGCGGTACAGGACAAGAGACCCAGTACTTC
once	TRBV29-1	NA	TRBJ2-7	CSVTVGGRSYEQYF	TGCAGCGTGACGGTGGGAGGAAGGTCCTACGAGCAGTACTTC
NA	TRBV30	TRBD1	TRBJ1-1	CAWSSGTGTTEAFF	TGTGCCTGGAGTTCCGGGACAGGGACAACTGAAGCTTTCTTT
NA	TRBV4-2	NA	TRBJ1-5	CASSPYEPSNQPQHF	TGTGCCAGCAGCCCCTACGAACCTAGCAATCAGCCCCAGCATTTT